This TCR beta chain was sequenced during a study of blood T cell repertoires in COVID-19 (dated by TCRdb to 2018 to 2021). Background for the entire study: Collaborator samples came from the United States, Italy and Spain and covered acute and convalescent phases of COVID-19. Subjects who had been exposed to COVID-19, were actively infected with it, or had recovered from it provided the deeply sampled blood TCRbeta repertoires that made up the dataset. The repertoires were released in a freely available public database meant as a resource for research on the immune response to SARS-CoV-2. The samples were drawn from two sources: the first 160 participants of the ongoing ImmuneRACE study, and 1,200 or so subjects contributed by 6 global collaborators. The material from the prospective study consisted of cDNA or gDNA derived from T cells, B-cell-depleted T cells, or PBMCs. Where available, HLA class I and class II types were obtained from metadata supplied by the sample provider rather than from assay-based typing. Nearly every sample came with metadata listing a de-identified subject ID, COVID-19 status, age in years and sex. What the authors observed across the whole study: How much clinical and demographic metadata was included differed by source and by participant, and the metadata was provided uncurated.

TCRbeta CDR3 regions were amplified from genomic DNA by means of the immunoSEQ Assay, a bias-controlled multiplex PCR. The paper's processing steps were these. Nucleated cell counts per sample were estimated from amplification of reference gene primers within the assay. Sequence reads were collapsed and filtered to measure the absolute abundance of every unique TCRbeta CDR3 rearrangement. For each sample, productive Simpson clonality was calculated as the square root of Simpson's diversity index over productive rearrangements. Imported from immuneACCESS, the table was reduced by TCRdb to in-frame sequences with V and J called. These copies leave out some clones; in studies compared against another copy, an unresolved V gene accounts for under half, and the cause of the remainder is not known. V, J and clone size derive from that table, while D and trimming were established from the DNA sequence. In this sample the table shows tens of thousands of clones, roughly 84% of which occur a single time. The top ten constitute around 15% of the sample.

The collaborating institutions used their own protocols to collect whole blood in K2EDTA tubes. For TCRbeta analysis, collaborator samples were shipped as frozen whole blood, as isolated PBMCs, or as DNA extracted from either sample type. Only one count was recorded for this clone. Its antigen remains undetermined. No base-level quality is on record; no much larger clone is a single base apart. The germline V gene provides CDR1 SGHTA and CDR2 FQGNSA. Relative to germline, V is missing 4 bases and J is missing 1 base, with 3 bases of the junction outside any gene match. From the cysteine up to the phenylalanine, the CDR3 has a length of 14 residues. This entry keeps only the CDR3 DNA: 42 bases, framed from base 1.

The clonotype originates from a woman aged 70-85 years with acute or convalescent COVID-19. The specimen was peripheral blood. The rearrangement joined TRBV7-2 to TRBJ2-5, with 7 bases aligning to TRBD1. The sequence in DNA is TGTGCCAGCAGCTCTAGGACAGGCCAAGAGACCCAGTACTTC. Translation gives CASSSRTGQETQYF.